This TCR beta chain was sequenced in a study of beta chain features in type 1 diabetes. In the study overall: Patients did not differ from healthy donors in age, gender or cell yield.

Expressed TCRB transcripts got sequenced, as all isolated RNA was reverse transcribed. The table came from immunoSEQ multiplex PCR; TCRdb's copy has only in-frame clones and leaves some out. The sample lists hundreds of thousands of clones, 11% occurring once. Germline V gives CDR1 LGHNA, CDR2 YNFKEQ. V trimming: 5 bases; J trimming: 2 bases; junction bases outside the gene matches: 13. This CDR3 region has 17 residues. Concerning this clone itself: Its antigen is currently unknown.

Study outcomes and limitations: Across all four CD4+ subsets, people with type 1 diabetes showed modestly shorter TCRB CDR3s. In comparison with healthy donors, patients had naive, central memory and Treg TCRB repertoires that appeared more similar. The VDJ junctions of type 1 diabetes patients carried fewer insertions and more deletions.

J is TRBJ2-5 and V is TRBV4-2; 8 bases match TRBD1. This TCR derives from a man aged 30 to 39 with type 1 diabetes. Specimen: naive CD4+ T cells from blood. CDR3 DNA: TGTGCCAGCAGCTACGGACAGGGCGTATCGAAACAAGAGACCCAGTACTTC. Residues: CASSYGQGVSKQETQYF.